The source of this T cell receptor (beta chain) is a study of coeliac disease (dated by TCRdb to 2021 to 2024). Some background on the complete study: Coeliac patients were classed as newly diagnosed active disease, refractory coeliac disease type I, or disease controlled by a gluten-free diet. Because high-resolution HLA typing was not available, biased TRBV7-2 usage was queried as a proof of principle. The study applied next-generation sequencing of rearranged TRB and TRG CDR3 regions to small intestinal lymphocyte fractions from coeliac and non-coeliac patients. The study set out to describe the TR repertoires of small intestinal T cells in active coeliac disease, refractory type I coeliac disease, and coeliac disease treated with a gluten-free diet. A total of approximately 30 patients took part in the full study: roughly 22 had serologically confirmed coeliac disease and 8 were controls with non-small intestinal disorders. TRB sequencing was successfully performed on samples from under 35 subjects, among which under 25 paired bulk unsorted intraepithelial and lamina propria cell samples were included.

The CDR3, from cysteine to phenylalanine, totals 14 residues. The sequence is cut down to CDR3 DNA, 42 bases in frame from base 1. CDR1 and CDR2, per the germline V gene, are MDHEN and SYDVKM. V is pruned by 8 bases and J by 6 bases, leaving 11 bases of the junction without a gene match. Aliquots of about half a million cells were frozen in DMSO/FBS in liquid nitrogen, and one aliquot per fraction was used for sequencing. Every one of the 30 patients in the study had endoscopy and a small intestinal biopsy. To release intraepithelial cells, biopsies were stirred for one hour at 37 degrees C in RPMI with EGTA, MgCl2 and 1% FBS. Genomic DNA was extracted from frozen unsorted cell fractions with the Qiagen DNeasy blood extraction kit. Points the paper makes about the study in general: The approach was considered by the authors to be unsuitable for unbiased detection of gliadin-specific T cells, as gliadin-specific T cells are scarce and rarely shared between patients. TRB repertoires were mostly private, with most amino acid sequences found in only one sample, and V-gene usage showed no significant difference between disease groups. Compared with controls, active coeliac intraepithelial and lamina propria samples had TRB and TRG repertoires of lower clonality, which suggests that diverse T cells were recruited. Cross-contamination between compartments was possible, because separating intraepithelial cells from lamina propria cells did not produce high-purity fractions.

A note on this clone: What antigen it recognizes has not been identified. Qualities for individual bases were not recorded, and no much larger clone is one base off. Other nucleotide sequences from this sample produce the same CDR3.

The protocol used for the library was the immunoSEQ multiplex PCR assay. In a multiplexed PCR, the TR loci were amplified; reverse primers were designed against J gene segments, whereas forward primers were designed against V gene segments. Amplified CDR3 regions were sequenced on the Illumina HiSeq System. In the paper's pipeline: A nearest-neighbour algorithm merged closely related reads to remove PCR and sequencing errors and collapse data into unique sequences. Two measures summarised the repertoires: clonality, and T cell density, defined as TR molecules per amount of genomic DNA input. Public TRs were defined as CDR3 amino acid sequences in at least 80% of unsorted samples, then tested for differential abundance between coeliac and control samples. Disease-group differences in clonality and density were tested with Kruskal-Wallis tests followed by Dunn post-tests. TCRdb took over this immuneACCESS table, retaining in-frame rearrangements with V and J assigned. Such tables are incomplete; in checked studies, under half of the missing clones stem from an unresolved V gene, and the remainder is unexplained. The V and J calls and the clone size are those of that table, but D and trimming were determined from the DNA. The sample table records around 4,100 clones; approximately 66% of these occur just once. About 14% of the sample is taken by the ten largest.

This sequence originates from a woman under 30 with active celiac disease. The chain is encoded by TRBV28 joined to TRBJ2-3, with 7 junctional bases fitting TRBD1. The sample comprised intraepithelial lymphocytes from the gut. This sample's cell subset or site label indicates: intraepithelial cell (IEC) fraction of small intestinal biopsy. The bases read TGTGCCAGCGGGGAACAGGGGTTAGACGATACGCAGTATTTT. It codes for CASGEQGLDDTQYF.